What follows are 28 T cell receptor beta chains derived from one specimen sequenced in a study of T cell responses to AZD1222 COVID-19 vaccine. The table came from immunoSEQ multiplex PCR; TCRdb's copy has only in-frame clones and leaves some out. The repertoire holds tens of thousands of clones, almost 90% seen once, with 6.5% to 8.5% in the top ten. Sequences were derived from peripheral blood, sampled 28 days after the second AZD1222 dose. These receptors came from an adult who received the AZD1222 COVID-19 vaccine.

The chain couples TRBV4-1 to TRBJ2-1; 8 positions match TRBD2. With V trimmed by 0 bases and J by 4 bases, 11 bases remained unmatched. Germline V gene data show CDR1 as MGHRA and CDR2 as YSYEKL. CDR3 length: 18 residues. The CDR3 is CASSQDPPAGVIYNEQFF. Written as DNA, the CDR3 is TGCGCCAGCAGCCAAGATCCCCCAGCGGGAGTTATTTACAATGAGCAGTTCTTC.

CDR3 protein: CASSFRLQGTASSYGYTF. In DNA, the CDR3 is TGCGCCAGCAGCTTTAGGCTTCAAGGGACAGCCTCTTCCTATGGCTACACCTTC. The chain recombines TRBV5-1 with TRBJ1-2, with 7 bases identical to TRBD1. The CDR3 contains 18 residues. Trimming removed 2 bases from V and 4 bases from J; junction bases left unmatched: 17. The germline V gene has CDR1 SGHRS and CDR2 YFSETQ. The whole variable domain, filled in from reference TRBV5-1 and TRBJ1-2, reads KAGVTQTPRYLIKTRGQQVTLSCSPISGHRSVSWYQQTPGQGLQFLFEYFSETQRNKGNFPGRFSGRQFSNSRSEMNVSTLELGDSALYLCASSFRLQGTASSYGYTFGSGTRLTVV.

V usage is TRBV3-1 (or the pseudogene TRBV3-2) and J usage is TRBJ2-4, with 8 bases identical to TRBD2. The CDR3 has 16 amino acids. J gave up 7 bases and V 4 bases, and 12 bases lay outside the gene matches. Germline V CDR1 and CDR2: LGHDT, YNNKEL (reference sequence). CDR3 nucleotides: TGTGCCAGCAGCCTATTGGAAGCGGGAGTAGAGAACATTCAGTACTTC. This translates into CASSLLEAGVENIQYF.

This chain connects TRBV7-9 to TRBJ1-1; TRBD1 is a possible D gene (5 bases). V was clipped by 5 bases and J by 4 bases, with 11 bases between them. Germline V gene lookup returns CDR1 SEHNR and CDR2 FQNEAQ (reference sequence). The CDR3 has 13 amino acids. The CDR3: CASSRGRGTEAFF. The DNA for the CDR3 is TGTGCCAGCAGCAGGGGACGGGGCACTGAAGCTTTCTTT.

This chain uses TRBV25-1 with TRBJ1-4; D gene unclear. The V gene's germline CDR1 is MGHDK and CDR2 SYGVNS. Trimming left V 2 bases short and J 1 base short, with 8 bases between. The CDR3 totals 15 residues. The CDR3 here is CASSEPPRTNEKLFF. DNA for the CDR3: TGTGCCAGCAGTGAACCCCCACGAACTAATGAAAAACTGTTTTTT.

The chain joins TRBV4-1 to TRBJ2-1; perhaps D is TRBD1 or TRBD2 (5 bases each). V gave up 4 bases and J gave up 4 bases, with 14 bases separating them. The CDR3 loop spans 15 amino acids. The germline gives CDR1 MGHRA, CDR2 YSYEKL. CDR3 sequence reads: CASSPFGAVYNEQFF. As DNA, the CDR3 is TGCGCCAGCAGCCCCTTCGGGGCAGTATACAATGAGCAGTTCTTC.

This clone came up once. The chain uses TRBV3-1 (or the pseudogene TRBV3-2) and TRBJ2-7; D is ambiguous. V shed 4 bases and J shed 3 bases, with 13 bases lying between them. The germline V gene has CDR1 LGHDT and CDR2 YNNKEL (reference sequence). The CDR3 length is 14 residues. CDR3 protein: CASSPFSGDYEQYF. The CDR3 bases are TGTGCCAGCAGCCCGTTTAGTGGCGACTACGAGCAGTACTTC.

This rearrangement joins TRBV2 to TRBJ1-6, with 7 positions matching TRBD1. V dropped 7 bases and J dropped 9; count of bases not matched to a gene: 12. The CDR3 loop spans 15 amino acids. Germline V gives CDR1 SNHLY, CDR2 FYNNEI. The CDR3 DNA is TGTGCCAGCATACCGACAGGGCTAAATTCTTCACCCCTCCACTTT. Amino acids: CASIPTGLNSSPLHF. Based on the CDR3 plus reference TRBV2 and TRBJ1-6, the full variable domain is EPEVTQTPSHQVTQMGQEVILRCVPISNHLYFYWYRQILGQKVEFLVSFYNNEISEKSEIFDDQFSVERPDGSNFTLKIRSTKLEDSAMYFCASIPTGLNSSPLHFGNGTRLTVT.

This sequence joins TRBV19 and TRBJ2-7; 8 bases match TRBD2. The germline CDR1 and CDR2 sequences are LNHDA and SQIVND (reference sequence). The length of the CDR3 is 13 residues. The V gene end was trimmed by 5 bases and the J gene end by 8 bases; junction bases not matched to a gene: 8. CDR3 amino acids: CASSPGTSQQQYF. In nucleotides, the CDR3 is TGTGCCAGTAGTCCCGGGACTAGTCAGCAGCAGTACTTC.

Here the CDR3 reads CASTLKGGAGYGYTF. For the CDR3, the DNA is TGTGCCAGTACCTTGAAGGGCGGAGCCGGGTATGGCTACACCTTC. V is TRBV19 and J is TRBJ1-2; no clear D. Looked up from germline, CDR1 is LNHDA and CDR2 is SQIVND (reference sequence). The CDR3 extends over 15 amino acids. V was trimmed by 7 bases and J by 5 bases, leaving 20 bases between them.

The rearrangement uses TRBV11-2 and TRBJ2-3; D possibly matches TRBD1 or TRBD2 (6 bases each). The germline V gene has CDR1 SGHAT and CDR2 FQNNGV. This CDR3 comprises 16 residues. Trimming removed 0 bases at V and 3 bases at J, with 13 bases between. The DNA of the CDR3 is TGTGCCAGCAGCTTAGATCAGGGGAGGAGAACAGATACGCAGTATTTT. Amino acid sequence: CASSLDQGRRTDTQYF.

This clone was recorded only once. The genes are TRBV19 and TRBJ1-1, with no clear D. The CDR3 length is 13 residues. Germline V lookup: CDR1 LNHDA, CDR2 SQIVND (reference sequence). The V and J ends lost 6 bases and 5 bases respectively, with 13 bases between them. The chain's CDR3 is CASSPQWGTEAFF. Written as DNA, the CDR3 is TGTGCCAGTAGCCCCCAATGGGGTACTGAAGCTTTCTTT.

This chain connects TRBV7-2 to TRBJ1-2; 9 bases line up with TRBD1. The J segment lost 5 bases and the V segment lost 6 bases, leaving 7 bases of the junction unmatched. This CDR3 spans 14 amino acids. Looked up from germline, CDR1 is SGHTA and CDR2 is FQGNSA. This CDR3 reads CASSQRQGVYGYTF. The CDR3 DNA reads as TGTGCCAGCAGTCAAAGACAGGGGGTGTATGGCTACACCTTC.

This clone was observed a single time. In nucleotides, the CDR3 is TGTGCCAGCAATGGCAGGGGCGAGAACACTGAAGCTTTCTTT. It specifies CASNGRGENTEAFF. J is TRBJ1-1 and V is TRBV7-9; D may be TRBD1 (6 bases). The germline gives CDR1 SEHNR, CDR2 FQNEAQ (reference sequence). The CDR3 is 14 amino acids. Trimming removed 7 bases at V and 1 base at J, with 13 bases between.

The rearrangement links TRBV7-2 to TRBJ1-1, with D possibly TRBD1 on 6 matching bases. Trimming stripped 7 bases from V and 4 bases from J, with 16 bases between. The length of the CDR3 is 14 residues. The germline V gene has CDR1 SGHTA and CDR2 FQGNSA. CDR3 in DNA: TGTGCCAGCAACCTGGGAGGGGGGTTCACTGAAGCTTTCTTT. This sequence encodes CASNLGGGFTEAFF.

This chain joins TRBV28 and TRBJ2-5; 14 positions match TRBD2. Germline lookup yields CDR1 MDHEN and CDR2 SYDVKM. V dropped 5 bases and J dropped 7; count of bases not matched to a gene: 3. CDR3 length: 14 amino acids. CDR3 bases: TGTGCCAGCAGTAATGGACTAGCGGGGGGGACCCAGTACTTC. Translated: CASSNGLAGGTQYF.

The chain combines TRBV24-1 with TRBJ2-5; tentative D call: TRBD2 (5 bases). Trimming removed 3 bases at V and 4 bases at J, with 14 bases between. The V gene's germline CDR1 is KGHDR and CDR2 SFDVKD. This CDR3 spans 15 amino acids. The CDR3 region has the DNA TGTGCCACCAGTGATACCCGGGAAGTGGGAGAGACCCAGTACTTC. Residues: CATSDTREVGETQYF.

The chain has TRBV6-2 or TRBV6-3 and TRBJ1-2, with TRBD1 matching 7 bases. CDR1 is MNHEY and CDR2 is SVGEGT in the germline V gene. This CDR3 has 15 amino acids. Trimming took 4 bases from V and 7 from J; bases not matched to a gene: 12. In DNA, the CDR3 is TGTGCCAGCAGTTCGGACGACAGGGAAGGGGCTGGCTACACCTTC. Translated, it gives CASSSDDREGAGYTF.

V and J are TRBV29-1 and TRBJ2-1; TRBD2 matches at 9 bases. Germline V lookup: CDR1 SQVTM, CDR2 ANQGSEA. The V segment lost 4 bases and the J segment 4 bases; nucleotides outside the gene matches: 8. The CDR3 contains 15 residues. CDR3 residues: CSVVGAGGFYNEQFF. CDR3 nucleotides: TGCAGCGTTGTCGGGGCGGGGGGGTTTTACAATGAGCAGTTCTTC.

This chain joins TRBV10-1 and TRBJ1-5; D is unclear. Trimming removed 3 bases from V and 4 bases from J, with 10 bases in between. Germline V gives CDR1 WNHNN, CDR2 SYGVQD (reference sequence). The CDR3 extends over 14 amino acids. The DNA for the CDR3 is TGCGCCAGCAGTGAAGGGTCGTTGAATCAGCCCCAGCATTTT. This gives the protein CASSEGSLNQPQHF.

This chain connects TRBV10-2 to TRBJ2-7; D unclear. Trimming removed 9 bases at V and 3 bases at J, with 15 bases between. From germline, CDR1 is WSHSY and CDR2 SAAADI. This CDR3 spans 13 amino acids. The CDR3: CASTNGPRYEQYF. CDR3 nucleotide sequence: TGCGCCAGTACTAACGGGCCCCGCTACGAGCAGTACTTC.

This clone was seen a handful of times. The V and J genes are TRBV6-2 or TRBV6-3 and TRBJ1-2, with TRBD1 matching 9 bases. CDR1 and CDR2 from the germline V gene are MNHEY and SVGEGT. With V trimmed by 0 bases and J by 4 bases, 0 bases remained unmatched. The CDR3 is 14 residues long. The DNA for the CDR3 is TGTGCCAGCAGTTACTCGACAGGGGGCTATGGCTACACCTTC. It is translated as CASSYSTGGYGYTF.

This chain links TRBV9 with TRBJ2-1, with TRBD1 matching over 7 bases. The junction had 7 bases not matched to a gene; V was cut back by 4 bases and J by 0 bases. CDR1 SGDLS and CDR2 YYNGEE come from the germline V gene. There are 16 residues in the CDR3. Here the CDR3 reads CASSPWDSNSYNEQFF. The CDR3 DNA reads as TGTGCCAGCAGCCCATGGGACAGCAACTCCTACAATGAGCAGTTCTTC.

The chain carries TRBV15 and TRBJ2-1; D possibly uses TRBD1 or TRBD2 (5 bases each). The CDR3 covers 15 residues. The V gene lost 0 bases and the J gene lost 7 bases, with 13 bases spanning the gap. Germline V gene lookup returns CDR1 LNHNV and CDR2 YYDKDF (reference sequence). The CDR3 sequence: CATSRERGPRNEQFF. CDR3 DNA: TGTGCCACCAGCAGAGAACGGGGACCCAGAAATGAGCAGTTCTTC.

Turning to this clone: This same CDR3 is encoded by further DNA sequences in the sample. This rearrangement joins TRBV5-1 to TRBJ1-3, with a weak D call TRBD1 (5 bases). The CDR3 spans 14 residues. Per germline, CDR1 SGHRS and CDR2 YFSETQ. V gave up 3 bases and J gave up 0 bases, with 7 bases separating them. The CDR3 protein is CASSSGASGNTIYF. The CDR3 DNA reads TGCGCCAGCAGCTCCGGGGCCTCTGGAAACACCATATATTTT.

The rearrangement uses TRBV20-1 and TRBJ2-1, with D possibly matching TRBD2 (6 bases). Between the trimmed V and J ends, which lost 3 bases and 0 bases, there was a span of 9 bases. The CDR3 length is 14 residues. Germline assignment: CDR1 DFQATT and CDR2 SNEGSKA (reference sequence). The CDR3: CSASPRGSYNEQFF. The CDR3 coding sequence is TGCAGTGCTAGTCCGCGGGGCTCCTACAATGAGCAGTTCTTC.

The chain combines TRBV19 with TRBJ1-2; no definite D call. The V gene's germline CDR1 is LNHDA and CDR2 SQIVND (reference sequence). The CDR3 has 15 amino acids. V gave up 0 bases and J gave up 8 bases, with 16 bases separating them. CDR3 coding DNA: TGTGCCAGTAGTATAGATCTCATAATAGGAATCGGCTACACCTTC. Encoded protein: CASSIDLIIGIGYTF.

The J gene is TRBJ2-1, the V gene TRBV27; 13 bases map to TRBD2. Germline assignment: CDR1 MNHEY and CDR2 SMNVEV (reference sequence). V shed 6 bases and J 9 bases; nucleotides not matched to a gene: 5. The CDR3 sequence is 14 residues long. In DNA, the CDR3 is TGTGCCAGCAGATGGACTAGCGGGAGCGTTGAGCAGTTCTTC. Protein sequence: CASRWTSGSVEQFF.